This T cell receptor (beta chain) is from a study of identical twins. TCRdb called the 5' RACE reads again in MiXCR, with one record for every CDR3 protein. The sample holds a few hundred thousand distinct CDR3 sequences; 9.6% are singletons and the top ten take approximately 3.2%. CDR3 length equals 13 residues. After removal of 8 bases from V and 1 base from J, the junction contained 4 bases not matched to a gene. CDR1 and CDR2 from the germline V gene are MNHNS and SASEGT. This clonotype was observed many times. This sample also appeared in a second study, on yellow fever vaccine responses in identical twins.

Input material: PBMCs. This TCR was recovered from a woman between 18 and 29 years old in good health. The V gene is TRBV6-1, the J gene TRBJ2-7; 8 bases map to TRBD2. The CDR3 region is CASLRGGSYEQYF. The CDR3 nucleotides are TGTGCCAGCCTTCGGGGGGGTTCCTACGAGCAGTACTTC.